This T cell receptor (beta chain) was found in a study of shared clonotypes between healthy human individuals. The CDR3 consists of 14 residues. V was shortened by 4 bases and J by 0 bases, with 6 bases between the two germline ends. Germline CDR1 SEHNR, CDR2 FQNEAQ (reference sequence). Using immunoSEQ multiplex PCR, the repertoire was profiled, and TCRdb retains in-frame clones only, with some absent. Counted here are some 2 million clones, about 94% occurring once; the ten biggest clones make up roughly 1%. Cells designated naive CD8 were CD45RO-negative and were positively selected for CCR7, with terminally differentiated effector memory CD45RA+ cells excluded. This clone was recorded a few times.

This TCR was recovered from a man younger than 35 in good health. Material for sequencing was naive CD8+ T cells sorted from blood. The chain is built from TRBV7-9 and TRBJ2-2; no reliable D call. Written as DNA, the CDR3 is TGTGCCAGCAGCTCGCCATCGAACACCGGGGAGCTGTTTTTT. This gives the protein CASSSPSNTGELFF.